The 27 T cell receptor beta chains presented below share a single source sample, sequenced in a study of control samples from healthy donors and cancer patients. Profiled with immunoSEQ multiplex PCR; TCRdb holds only in-frame clones, not every one. The table includes tens of thousands of clones, 90% detected once. The specimen was blood. These receptors came from a woman between 18 and 29 years old in good health.

V is TRBV6-5 and J is TRBJ2-3, with a tentative D call TRBD1 (6 bases). This CDR3 has 15 residues. Trimming took 6 bases from V and 0 from J, leaving 13 bases between them. Looked up from germline, CDR1 is MNHEY and CDR2 is SVGAGI. Here the CDR3 DNA reads TGTGCCAGCAGCCGACAGGCCACTAGCACAGATACGCAGTATTTT. Protein sequence: CASSRQATSTDTQYF.

The chain employs TRBV18 and TRBJ1-4; no firm D call. Germline CDR1 is KGHSH and CDR2 is LQKENI. V was clipped by 2 bases and J by 6 bases, with 13 bases between them. This CDR3 region has 15 residues. CDR3 sequence reads: CASSPALAFDEKLFF. The CDR3 nucleotides are TGTGCCAGCTCACCAGCTCTGGCTTTTGATGAAAAACTGTTTTTT.

The rearrangement joins TRBV28 to TRBJ1-5; D remains unclear. From germline, CDR1 is MDHEN and CDR2 SYDVKM. V was pared by 5 bases and J by 9 bases, with 8 bases between. The CDR3 loop spans 11 amino acids. The CDR3 region is CASSTDGPQHF. The CDR3 region has the DNA TGTGCCAGCAGTACCGACGGGCCCCAGCATTTT.

The chain recombines TRBV28 with TRBJ1-1; no definite D call. Germline V lookup: CDR1 MDHEN, CDR2 SYDVKM. This CDR3 has 16 amino acids. V was cut by 4 bases and J by 1 base, with 16 bases left in between. CDR3 nucleotide sequence: TGTGCCAGCAGTTCCCCTTTTGAAGGAGGGAACACTGAAGCTTTCTTT. Amino acid sequence: CASSSPFEGGNTEAFF. Together with reference TRBV28 and TRBJ1-1, the CDR3 gives the full variable domain: DVKVTQSSRYLVKRTGEKVFLECVQDMDHENMFWYRQDPGLGLRLIYFSYDVKMKEKGDIPEGYSVSREKKERFSLILESASTNQTSMYLCASSSPFEGGNTEAFFGQGTRLTVV.

J is TRBJ2-7 and V is TRBV27, with D unresolved. Trimming shortened V by 2 bases and J by 3 bases, and 8 bases separated the two germline ends. The CDR3 has 13 amino acids. Germline CDR1 and CDR2: MNHEY and SMNVEV (reference sequence). CDR3 in amino acids: CASSLNFGYEQYF. CDR3 sequence (DNA): TGTGCCAGCAGTTTAAATTTTGGCTACGAGCAGTACTTC.

The chain has TRBV2 and TRBJ1-2, with D maybe TRBD1 (5 bases). Trimming shortened V by 0 bases and J by 2 bases, and 16 bases separated the two germline ends. CDR1 and CDR2 from the germline V gene are SNHLY and FYNNEI. The CDR3 loop spans 17 amino acids. CDR3 residues: CASSEALLREGNYGYTF. The CDR3 DNA sequence: TGTGCCAGCAGTGAAGCGCTTCTTAGGGAGGGGAACTATGGCTACACCTTC.

CDR3 amino acids: CASSLLGSTDTQYF. CDR3 DNA sequence: TGTGCCAGCAGCTTATTGGGAAGCACAGATACGCAGTATTTT. J is TRBJ2-3 and V is TRBV7-3; D not resolved. V was cut by 2 bases and J by 0 bases, with 6 bases left in between. Per germline, CDR1 SGHTA and CDR2 FQGTGA. This CDR3 is built from 14 residues.

This clone was counted between two and nine times. This chain links TRBV2 with TRBJ2-7; D not certain. Trimming pared 7 bases from V and 5 bases from J, leaving 12 bases between. The CDR3 loop spans 12 amino acids. Germline CDR1 SNHLY, CDR2 FYNNEI. The DNA for the CDR3 is TGTGCCAGCACCCCTTCTTCGAACGAGCAGTACTTC. Its translation: CASTPSSNEQYF.

V usage is TRBV2 and J usage is TRBJ1-2; D is unresolved. The CDR3 sequence is 13 residues long. Germline values: CDR1 SNHLY, CDR2 FYNNEI. V was shortened by 7 bases and J by 4 bases, with 13 bases between the two germline ends. CDR3: CASIREISYGYTF. The DNA of the CDR3 is TGTGCCAGCATTAGGGAGATCTCCTATGGCTACACCTTC.

The rearrangement links TRBV7-3 to TRBJ2-1, with 8 bases that match TRBD2. The V gene end was trimmed by 8 bases and the J gene end by 7 bases; junction bases not matched to a gene: 7. From germline, CDR1 is SGHTA and CDR2 FQGTGA. This CDR3 contains 13 residues. The CDR3 coding sequence is TGTGCCAGCCGGACTAGCTCGGGGAATGAGCAGTTCTTC. It translates to CASRTSSGNEQFF.

The chain combines TRBV7-3 with TRBJ2-1; 7 bases are shared with TRBD2. Unmatched junction bases numbered 11, after V lost 5 bases and J lost 10 bases. CDR1 SGHTA and CDR2 FQGTGA come from the germline V gene. This CDR3 has 14 residues. In DNA form, the CDR3 reads TGTGCCAGCAGCCTAAACGGGGGGAAGCGGGAGCAGTTCTTC. It codes for CASSLNGGKREQFF.

The rearrangement joins TRBV5-4 to TRBJ2-5; D remains unclear. Germline-derived CDR1 and CDR2 are SGHNT and YYREEE (reference sequence). The CDR3 extends over 16 amino acids. Trimming took 4 bases from V and 0 from J, leaving 16 bases between them. CDR3 DNA sequence: TGTGCCAGCAGCCGACCTCCCGCCGGTAACCAAGAGACCCAGTACTTC. Translation: CASSRPPAGNQETQYF.

This chain uses TRBV11-2 with TRBJ1-2; D may be TRBD1 (6 bases). The CDR3 loop spans 11 amino acids. The ends were cut back, 5 bases at V and 7 bases at J, with 8 bases in the middle. Germline assignment: CDR1 SGHAT and CDR2 FQNNGV. The CDR3 loop reads CASSLGGGYTF. The CDR3, as DNA: TGTGCCAGCAGCCTAGGGGGTGGCTACACCTTC. The full variable domain, its missing parts supplied by reference TRBV11-2 and TRBJ1-2, is EAGVAQSPRYKIIEKRQSVAFWCNPISGHATLYWYQQILGQGPKLLIQFQNNGVVDDSQLPKDRFSAERLKGVDSTLKIQPAKLEDSAVYLCASSLGGGYTFGSGTRLTVV.

The chain is built from TRBV6-6 and TRBJ2-7, with 9 bases fitting TRBD1. The CDR3 is made up of 14 amino acids. The V and J ends lost 0 bases and 4 bases, in that order; junction bases with no gene match: 1. Germline V CDR1 and CDR2: MNHNY, SVGAGI (reference sequence). CDR3 residues: CASSYSGQGYEQYF. In DNA form, the CDR3 reads TGTGCCAGCAGTTACTCCGGACAGGGGTACGAGCAGTACTTC.

The gene calls are TRBV5-1 and TRBJ1-2; D call uncertain. Germline assignment: CDR1 SGHRS and CDR2 YFSETQ. The CDR3 length is 14 residues. The V end was cut by 1 base, the J end by 2 bases, with 9 bases between. The CDR3 bases are TGCGCCAGCAGCTTGACCGGACTGAACTATGGCTACACCTTC. This codes for CASSLTGLNYGYTF. The full variable domain, rest sourced from reference TRBV5-1 and TRBJ1-2, is KAGVTQTPRYLIKTRGQQVTLSCSPISGHRSVSWYQQTPGQGLQFLFEYFSETQRNKGNFPGRFSGRQFSNSRSEMNVSTLELGDSALYLCASSLTGLNYGYTFGSGTRLTVV.

This sequence joins TRBV29-1 and TRBJ1-2; D perhaps matches TRBD1 (6 bases). CDR3 length: 12 amino acids. From germline, CDR1 is SQVTM and CDR2 ANQGSEA. The V end lost 7 bases, the J end lost 0 bases, and 9 bases lay between the germline ends. CDR3 residues: CSGGQSNYGYTF. The CDR3 region has the DNA TGCAGCGGTGGACAGTCTAACTATGGCTACACCTTC.

The CDR3: CASSLGSSGNNYGYTF. CDR3 in DNA: TGTGCCAGCAGCTTAGGTTCCTCGGGGAACAACTATGGCTACACCTTC. The V and J genes are TRBV13 and TRBJ1-2; D is unclear. Germline CDR1 PRHDT, CDR2 FYEKMQ (reference sequence). V was pared by 0 bases and J by 2 bases, with 13 bases between. This CDR3 comprises 16 residues.

The chain uses TRBV6-6 and TRBJ1-3; D gene ambiguous. The CDR3 has 17 amino acids. Germline CDR1 MNHNY, CDR2 SVGAGI (reference sequence). Trimming pared 5 bases from V and 0 bases from J, leaving 17 bases between. CDR3 bases: TGTGCCAGCAGTCTACGACCCGCCGTAAGCTCTGGAAACACCATATATTTT. Translated: CASSLRPAVSSGNTIYF.

The V and J genes are TRBV7-9 and TRBJ1-2; no clear D gene. Trimming took off 4 bases at V and 4 bases at J, with 19 bases between the two ends. The CDR3 is 16 residues long. Germline values: CDR1 SEHNR, CDR2 FQNEAQ (reference sequence). The CDR3 DNA reads as TGTGCCAGCAGCTCCCCTCCCTTACAGAGACCCTATGGCTACACCTTC. It codes for CASSSPPLQRPYGYTF.

The V and J genes are TRBV27 and TRBJ2-7; weak D call: TRBD2 (5 bases). Trimming stripped 3 bases from V and 7 bases from J, with 16 bases between. From germline, CDR1 is MNHEY and CDR2 SMNVEV (reference sequence). This CDR3 spans 14 amino acids. CDR3 sequence (DNA): TGTGCCAGCAGTTTTGGAGCGGCTGCCTGGGAGCAGTACTTC. Protein product: CASSFGAAAWEQYF.

The CDR3 reads CASSHRGGETQYF. The CDR3 DNA reads as TGTGCCAGCAGCCATCGCGGGGGGGAAACGCAGTATTTT. The chain employs TRBV3-1 (or the pseudogene TRBV3-2) and TRBJ2-3; 9 bases are a match to TRBD2. V dropped 3 bases and J dropped 9; count of bases not matched to a gene: 4. CDR1 and CDR2 from the germline V gene are LGHDT and YNNKEL (reference sequence). This CDR3 has 13 residues.

On this clone: Other DNA sequences in the same sample also yield this CDR3. The chain links TRBV9 to TRBJ1-1, with D uncertain. The germline gives CDR1 SGDLS, CDR2 YYNGEE. V gave up 4 bases and J gave up 4 bases, with 5 bases separating them. CDR3 length equals 11 residues. CDR3 sequence reads: CASSPLTEAFF. The CDR3 bases are TGTGCCAGCAGCCCCCTCACTGAAGCTTTCTTT.

The chain carries TRBV29-1 and TRBJ2-5; TRBD1 matches at 7 bases. The length of the CDR3 is 14 residues. The germline gives CDR1 SQVTM, CDR2 ANQGSEA. Trimming removed 6 bases from V and 1 base from J; junction bases left unmatched: 8. The CDR3 region is CSVSSGTAQETQYF. For the CDR3, the DNA is TGCAGCGTATCATCTGGGACAGCCCAAGAGACCCAGTACTTC.

The chain links TRBV5-3 to TRBJ2-1; a weak D match, TRBD2 (6 bases). TRBV5-3 falls under the ORF class, with uncertain function. This CDR3 contains 9 residues. V gave up 10 bases and J gave up 12 bases, with 11 bases separating them. CDR3 loop: CALTGGQFF. The CDR3 DNA reads TGTGCCTTAACCGGGGGGCAGTTCTTC.

This clone was seen more than once but under ten times. This chain links TRBV6-6 with TRBJ2-4; a weak D match, TRBD1 (5 bases). The CDR3 runs to 13 residues. Trimming shortened V by 0 bases and J by 7 bases, and 7 bases separated the two germline ends. CDR1 and CDR2 from the germline V gene are MNHNY and SVGAGI (reference sequence). The CDR3 bases are TGTGCCAGCAGTTACTCCGACAGTAACATTCAGTACTTC. It encodes CASSYSDSNIQYF.

The chain joins TRBV9 to TRBJ1-5; 10 bases align to TRBD1. J gave up 6 bases and V 3 bases, and 3 bases lay outside the gene matches. The CDR3 runs to 14 residues. Per the germline V gene, CDR1 is SGDLS and CDR2 is YYNGEE. CDR3: CASSGTGGSQPQHF. CDR3 sequence (DNA): TGTGCCAGCAGCGGGACAGGGGGAAGTCAGCCCCAGCATTTT.

A word on this clone: At one of its ends the junction is not consistent with the germline gene, which may arise from a read error. V is TRBV7-8 and J is TRBJ2-7; D is unresolved. The length of the CDR3 is 11 residues. The germline V gene encodes CDR1 SGHVS and CDR2 FQNEAQ. This CDR3 is CASSRGGPRSF. CDR3 nucleotide sequence: TGTGCCAGCAGCCGAGGCGGACCTAGAAGCTTC.